The sequence of this TCR beta chain was determined in a study of T cell responses to AZD1222 COVID-19 vaccine. Study results and limitations: Nearly half of spike-specific TCRs reportedly go after variant regions that carry no mutations. Two AZD1222 administrations were followed by greater Spike-specific TCR breadth and depth. Donors, mostly white British, included more females; clonal diversity was possibly underestimated. With dominance at 160-218 and 743-854, vaccine-associated CD4 TCRs spanned spike.

Details on this clone: The target antigen is unknown.

This table comes from immunoSEQ multiplex PCR, and its TCRdb copy is limited to in-frame clones, with some not included. Of approximately 200,000 clones in the sample, approximately 94% were seen once. The sample consisted of peripheral blood, taken on day 0 of AZD1222 vaccination. The clonotype comes from an adult in good health.

The CDR3 spells CASNDRAGETQYF. The CDR3, as DNA: TGTGCCAGCAACGACAGGGCAGGAGAGACCCAGTACTTC. The gene calls are TRBV2 and TRBJ2-5, with 7 bases lining up with TRBD1. The CDR3 has 13 amino acids. The junction had 6 bases not matched to a gene; V was cut back by 7 bases and J by 4 bases. The V gene's germline CDR1 is SNHLY and CDR2 FYNNEI.